This T cell receptor beta chain was observed in a study of T cell changes during pregnancy in multiple sclerosis. From germline, CDR1 is ENHRY and CDR2 SYGVKD. The CDR3 length is 15 residues. V trimming: 5 bases; J trimming: 4 bases; junction bases outside the gene matches: 10. The protocol was immunoSEQ multiplex PCR, while the TCRdb copy is restricted to in-frame clones and leaves out a portion. The sample yields 75,000 to 80,000 clones, around 93% seen once. The sample consisted of peripheral blood, taken in the second trimester of pregnancy. This receptor was obtained from a female donor in good health, enrolled as a control in a pregnancy study. V is TRBV10-3 and J is TRBJ1-1, with 7 positions matching TRBD1. The CDR3: CAISQTGAGGTEAFF. CDR3 coding DNA: TGTGCCATCAGTCAAACAGGGGCGGGGGGCACTGAAGCTTTCTTT.